The T cell receptor (beta chain) described here comes from a study of OX40 agonist ivuxolimab in advanced cancers. The germline V gene has CDR1 SGHAT and CDR2 FQNNGV. This CDR3 has 15 residues. Trimming cost V 4 bases and J 7 bases, with 17 bases left between them. Profiling relied on immunoSEQ multiplex PCR, and the TCRdb table lists in-frame clones only, not all of them. This table holds approximately 41,000 clones, approximately 90% found once. The input for sequencing was CD4+ or CD8+ T cells sorted from blood, taken in a trial of the OX40 agonist ivuxolimab. This TCR derives from an adult with an advanced solid tumor such as melanoma, head and neck, liver or kidney cancer. The V call is TRBV11-2, the J call TRBJ1-5; D not certain. The CDR3 nucleotides read TGTGCCAGCAGCTCGATTCGGGAAAGAGGACAGCCCCAGCATTTT. Translating it yields CASSSIRERGQPQHF. Filled out from reference TRBV11-2 and TRBJ1-5, the complete variable domain reads EAGVAQSPRYKIIEKRQSVAFWCNPISGHATLYWYQQILGQGPKLLIQFQNNGVVDDSQLPKDRFSAERLKGVDSTLKIQPAKLEDSAVYLCASSSIRERGQPQHFGDGTRLSIL.